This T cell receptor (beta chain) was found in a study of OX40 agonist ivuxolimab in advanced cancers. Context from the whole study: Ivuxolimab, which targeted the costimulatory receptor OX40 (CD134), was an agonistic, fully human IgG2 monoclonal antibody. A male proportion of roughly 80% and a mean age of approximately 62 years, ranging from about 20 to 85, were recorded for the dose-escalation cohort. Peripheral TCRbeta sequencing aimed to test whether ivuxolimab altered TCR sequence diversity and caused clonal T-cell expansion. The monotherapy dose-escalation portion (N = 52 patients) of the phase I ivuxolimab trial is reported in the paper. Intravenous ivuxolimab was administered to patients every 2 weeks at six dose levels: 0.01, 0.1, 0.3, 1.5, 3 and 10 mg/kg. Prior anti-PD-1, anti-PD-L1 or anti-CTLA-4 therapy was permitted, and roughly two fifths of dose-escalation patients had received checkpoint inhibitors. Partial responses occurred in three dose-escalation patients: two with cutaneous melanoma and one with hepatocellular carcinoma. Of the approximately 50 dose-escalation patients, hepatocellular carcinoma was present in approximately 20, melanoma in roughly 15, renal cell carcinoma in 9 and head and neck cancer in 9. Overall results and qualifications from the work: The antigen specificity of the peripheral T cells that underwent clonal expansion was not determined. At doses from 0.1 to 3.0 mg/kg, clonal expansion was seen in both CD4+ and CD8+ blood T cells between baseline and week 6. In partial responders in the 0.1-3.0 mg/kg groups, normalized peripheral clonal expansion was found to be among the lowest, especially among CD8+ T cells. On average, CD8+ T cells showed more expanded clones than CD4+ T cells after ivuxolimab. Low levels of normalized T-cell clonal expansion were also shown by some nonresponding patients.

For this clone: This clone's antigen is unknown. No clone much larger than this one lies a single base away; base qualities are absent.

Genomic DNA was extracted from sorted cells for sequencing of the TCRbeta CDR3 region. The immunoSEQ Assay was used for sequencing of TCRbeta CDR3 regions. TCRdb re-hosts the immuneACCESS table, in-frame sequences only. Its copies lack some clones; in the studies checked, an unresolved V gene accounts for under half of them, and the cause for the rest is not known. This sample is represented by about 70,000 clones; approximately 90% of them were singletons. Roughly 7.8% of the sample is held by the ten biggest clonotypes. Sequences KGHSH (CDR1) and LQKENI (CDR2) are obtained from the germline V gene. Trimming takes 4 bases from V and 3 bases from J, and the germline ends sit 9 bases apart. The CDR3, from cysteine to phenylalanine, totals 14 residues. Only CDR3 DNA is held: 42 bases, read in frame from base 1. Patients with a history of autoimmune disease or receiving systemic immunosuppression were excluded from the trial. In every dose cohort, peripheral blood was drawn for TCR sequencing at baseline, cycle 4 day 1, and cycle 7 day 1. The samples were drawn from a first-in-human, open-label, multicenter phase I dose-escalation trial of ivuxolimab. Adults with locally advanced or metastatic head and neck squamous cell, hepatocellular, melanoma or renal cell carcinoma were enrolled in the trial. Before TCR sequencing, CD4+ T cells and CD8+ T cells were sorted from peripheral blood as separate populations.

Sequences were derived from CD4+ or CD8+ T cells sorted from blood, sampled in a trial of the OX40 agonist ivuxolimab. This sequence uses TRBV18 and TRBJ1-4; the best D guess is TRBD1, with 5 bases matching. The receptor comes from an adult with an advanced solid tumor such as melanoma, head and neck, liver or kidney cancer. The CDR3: CASSLGQPNEKLFF. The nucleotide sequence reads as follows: TGTGCCAGCTCACTGGGGCAACCTAATGAAAAACTGTTTTTT.